This T cell receptor beta chain came from a study of blood T cell repertoires in COVID-19. Looking at the study overall: The United States, Italy and Spain provided the acute and convalescent COVID-19 samples. T cells, B-cell-depleted T cells, or PBMCs supplied cDNA or gDNA.

This CDR3 has 18 amino acids. Germline V lookup: CDR1 SGHTS, CDR2 YDEGEE. V was clipped by 4 bases and J by 1 base; unmatched bases: 10. Seattle participants joined during active infection and were tracked over time. Per the authors' pipeline: Researchers report that nucleated cell counts were estimated from reference gene primer amplification. Produced via immunoSEQ multiplex PCR; TCRdb's table is partial and in-frame only. The DNA gave D and trimming, while V, J and clone size come from that table. The sample lists approximately 350,000 clones, roughly 90% seen once, with about 2.9% in the top ten. This clonotype was obtained from a woman aged 25 to 39 with COVID-19, enrolled during active disease. This rearrangement joins TRBV5-8 to TRBJ2-5, with 13 bases aligning to TRBD2. Sequenced input: peripheral blood. CDR3 sequence reads: CASSQGPTSGRSQETQYF. The CDR3 DNA is TGTGCCAGCAGCCAGGGCCCGACTAGCGGGAGGTCCCAAGAGACCCAGTACTTC.